The TCR beta chain described here comes from a study of blood T cell repertoires in COVID-19. On the study more broadly: Sites across the United States, Italy and Spain contributed samples from acute and convalescent COVID-19. The cDNA or gDNA used as material had been derived from T cells, B-cell-depleted T cells, or PBMCs.

Original analysis: Amplification with reference gene primers provided the estimates of nucleated cell counts. The protocol was immunoSEQ multiplex PCR, while the TCRdb copy is restricted to in-frame clones and leaves out a portion. V and J calls and clone size follow that table, whereas D and trimming were derived from the DNA. The table lists about 73,000 clones, approximately 83% of them singletons. The TCR sequence derives from a woman aged 55-69 years with acute or convalescent COVID-19. The specimen was peripheral blood.

The CDR3 reads CASSPQGSGSGNTIYF. For the CDR3, the DNA is TGCGCCAGCAGCCCACAGGGATCAGGATCTGGAAACACCATATATTTT. This chain connects TRBV5-1 to TRBJ1-3; tentatively, D is TRBD1 (6 bases). CDR3 size: 16 residues. Germline loops: CDR1 SGHRS, CDR2 YFSETQ. The V and J ends lost 4 bases and 1 base respectively, with 15 bases between them.